This T cell receptor (beta chain) was identified during a study of cytomegalovirus exposure and HLA in healthy donors (dated by TCRdb to 2016 to 2017). Turning to the overall study: In an earlier analysis of around 540 of the donors, around 290 Gb of sequence data and some 100 million unique TCR beta sequences from about 190 million T cells were reported. Typing coverage varied by locus: roughly 629-640 donors for A, B, C, DRB1 and DQB1; roughly 560 for DQA1; around 570 for DPA1; around 450 for DPB1. The study profiled the T cell repertoires of hundreds of subjects by immunosequencing and related them to cytomegalovirus serostatus. The study combined high-throughput TCR immunosequencing, statistical association of individual TCRs with disease status, and machine learning to predict cytomegalovirus infection status. An earlier analysis of 500 to 650 of the donors applied high-throughput TCR beta sequencing to assess whether each TCR beta V gene segment acted as functional or pseudogenic. Rather than drawing on any new phenotypic data, the later analysis identified candidate immune exposures from TCR beta sequences and the way those sequences occurred across donors. Every repertoire in the discovery cohort had been generated on one and the same sequencing platform. A later analysis re-examined previously published TCR beta repertoires from over 500 donors and added high-resolution HLA genotyping to investigate patterns of TCR occurrence. HLA typing included class I and class II loci at four-digit resolution. The aim of the study was to test whether cataloging public T cell receptors could identify signatures of past pathogen exposure. Four to six DR-DQ haplotypes were handled as single units for association and clustering, since linkage in the cohort was strong. Genome-wide SNP genotypes for about 65% of the roughly 700 donors were used in a later genetic analysis, which treated that subset as a discovery cohort. Approximately 330 gigabases of sequencing data and 70 million to 100 million unique TCR sequences made up an early release that covered roughly 670 HLA-typed donors. A separate validation cohort of approximately 130 different subjects was used in addition to the roughly 670-subject first cohort. Among about 400 genotyped donors of the cohort, an average of around 250,000 unique TCR beta nucleotide sequences was sequenced per donor, of which about 19% were non-productive. Alongside the repertoire data, information on donor age, sex, ethnicity and CMV serostatus was compiled. Of the 300 to 450 genotyped donors, roughly 80% were placed in the genetic ancestry cluster associated with self-reported Caucasian donors. What the work shows at the level of the full study, not this receptor alone: Because some donors lacked HLA typing at each locus, the association tests relied only on the typed subset. The classifier was reported to diagnose cytomegalovirus status with high specificity and sensitivity in both the original and validation cohorts. A later analysis associated about 18,000 TCR beta sequences with specific HLA alleles at a false discovery rate of 0.05. Most CMV-associated TCR beta chains appeared to be HLA-restricted in a later analysis, and the HLA associations seemed to be driven largely by CMV exposure. Three of the identified cytomegalovirus-associated TCR beta chains were confirmed in vitro to be specific for cytomegalovirus antigens. In a later genetic analysis, a missense DCLRE1C variant was associated with V-gene and J-gene trimming of TCR beta chains, and the association was replicated in an independent cohort. Correlated functional status among segregating V segments might be attributable to linkage disequilibrium, but an unknown experimental factor could not be ruled out. Immune exposure information for the cohort was limited to CMV serostatus. A further reported finding was that TCR beta sequences accurately predicted the HLA-A and HLA-B alleles for most subjects in the first cohort. It was suggested by the authors that the approach could potentially be generalized to other disease states and immunological phenotypes. Only TCR beta chains were sequenced in this cohort, and the absence of alpha or paired-chain data limited detectable features. Because the 87-base-pair reads could not distinguish some IMGT-functional V segments, including TRBV6-2 and TRBV6-3, those segments were excluded. Because counts were too low, about 15 rarely observed V segments, including chromosome 9 orphons, were left out of the earlier analysis of 587 of the donors. Broadly in line with IMGT annotations, most TCR beta V segments showed up in productive rearrangements about 90% or about 30% of the time in an earlier analysis of 450 to 750 of the donors. A later analysis reported that several top co-occurrence clusters appeared linked to parvovirus B19, influenza, CMV and Epstein-Barr virus. A later genetic analysis reported fewer N-insertions in productive TCRs among donors in an Asian-associated ancestry cluster than the roughly 700-donor mean. Assigning TCR associations to individual alleles was difficult when HLA alleles, especially DR and DQ, strongly co-occurred. In a later analysis, HLA-associated TCR beta chains were found to be more clonally expanded and to have lower generation probabilities than equally common non-associated chains. Across donors, most TCR sequences were observed very rarely, whereas some public TCRs were present in many individuals. The study gave a list of over 150 TCR beta chains associated with cytomegalovirus. The sequencing pipeline was judged likely to have produced a cluster of highly shared sequence variants as a technical artifact. According to a later analysis, TCR association rates differed among HLA loci, with DRB1 alleles showing the most associated TCRs and HLA-C alleles showing the fewest. Sequencing depth was assumed to be roughly uniform across donors in the presence/absence analyses, though that assumption may not hold.

The cohort consisted of some 730 healthy bone marrow donors. At the time of sampling, every cohort member was nominally healthy, though immune exposures that went unrecorded were likely present. The donor was CMV seronegative and belonged to the group of over 300 seronegative cohort members. Each donor provided a peripheral blood sample, and peripheral blood mononuclear cells were used for TCR beta sequencing. The Qiagen DNeasy Blood Extraction Kit was used to extract genomic DNA from the blood cell samples. The library was made by the immunoSEQ multiplex PCR assay. For the multiplex PCR, a mixture combining 60 forward primers for TCR Vbeta segments and 13 reverse primers for TCR Jbeta segments was used. A multiplex PCR assay on genomic DNA amplified the CDR3 region of rearranged TCR beta genes. Amplified TCR beta libraries were sequenced as 87-base-pair reads on the Illumina HiSeq System. The published analysis was carried out like this. A later analysis counted some 80 million unique TCR beta chains across the 550 to 800 repertoires, and around 9.9 million of these chains were shared by at least two donors. To remove PCR and sequencing errors, raw reads were error-corrected and collapsed into unique sequences using a nearest-neighbor algorithm that merged closely related sequences. Alignment of CDR3 sequences to IMGT reference sequences was used to assign V, D and J gene segments. For a sequence to be retained, at least a six-nucleotide match to both a V gene segment and a J gene segment was required. A rearrangement counted as productive if the CDR3 had no stop codons and remained in frame with V and J, and every other rearrangement counted as non-productive. Following IMGT convention, CDR3 was defined as the stretch from the second conserved V-encoded cysteine to the conserved J-encoded phenylalanine. In an earlier analysis of around 570 of the donors, sequences lacking an unambiguous match to a single V gene segment were excluded. An earlier analysis of several hundred of the donors called V segments functional above 56.7% productive rearrangements and segregating when the between-donor standard deviation exceeded 5%. A statistical classification framework was built to diagnose cytomegalovirus status from the catalog of TCR beta chain sequences. In a later analysis, V and J genes were assigned by comparing TCR nucleotide sequences against IMGT/GENE-DB human TR gene sequences. In a later analysis, CDR3 sequences and most-parsimonious VDJ recombination scenarios were assigned using the TCRdist pipeline. In a later analysis, every TCR beta chain was defined by the combination of its CDR3 amino acid sequence and its V-gene family, and reads without a unique V-gene family were dropped. A later analysis removed several hundred highly shared, low-generation-probability nucleotide sequences to deal with suspected cross-contamination and a sequencing artifact. In a later analysis, a clonal expansion index was calculated for each public chain from normalized within-repertoire ranks of inferred template counts. In a later analysis, generation probabilities were computed using a VDJ recombination model fitted to out-of-frame rearrangements, and the results were checked against IGoR. In a later analysis, hypergeometric tests were used to score TCR-TCR, TCR-HLA and TCR-CMV co-occurrence, with a repertoire-size bias correction applied to TCR pairs. To estimate false discovery rates, a later analysis permuted the HLA or CMV assignments 20 times. In a later analysis, co-occurring TCRs were grouped using DBSCAN, with TCRdist sequence similarity added in when clustering inside HLA-allele-positive subsets. Repertoires with fewer than 30,000 or more than 120,000 public chains, plus five repertoires with anomalous nucleotide sharing, were excluded from co-occurrence clustering. This immuneACCESS table, as held by TCRdb, lists in-frame sequences with V and J called but not all clones. Of the missing ones, under half trace to an unresolved V gene in checked studies; the others have no known cause. The DNA gave D and trimming, while V, J and clone size come from that table. The sample table shows 95,000 to 100,000 clones, and about 80% are seen once. The ten largest account for around 4% of the sample.

In regard to this clone: The antigen it recognizes is unknown. Base qualities are not provided; no much larger clone lies one nucleotide away.

Based on the germline V gene (reference sequence), the CDR1 and CDR2 sequences are SEHNR and FQNEAQ. Cut back by 7 bases and 2 bases, the V and J ends lie 15 bases apart. The CDR3 covers 14 residues, taking in both the cysteine and the valine. Only CDR3 DNA remains: 42 bases, in frame from the first base. The source material was PBMCs. The TCR comes from a man aged 35 to 55 in good health and CMV-seronegative. The chain is assembled from TRBV7-9 and TRBJ2-7; D gene: possibly TRBD2, on 7 matching bases. Read as DNA, the sequence is TGTGCCAGCAACGGGGGCGGGGGCCCCTACGAGCAGTACGTC. It translates to CASNGGGGPYEQYV.